This T cell receptor (beta chain) derives from a study of OX40 agonist ivuxolimab in advanced cancers. Across the whole study: Patients in dose escalation had liver, melanoma, kidney or head and neck cancers.

Trimming cost V 8 bases and J 6 bases, with 16 bases left between them. The germline CDR1 and CDR2 sequences are MNHNS and SASEGT. There are 13 residues in the CDR3. Points on this clone: Its antigen is currently unknown.

Overall study results and limits: Nonresponders included some who also had low normalized T-cell clonal expansion.

Assay: immunoSEQ multiplex PCR; the TCRdb copy retains only in-frame clones and omits some. Of around 80,000 clones detected, approximately 83% appear once; the ten largest clones hold approximately 3.1%. Sequencing was performed on CD4+ or CD8+ T cells sorted from blood, taken in a trial of the OX40 agonist ivuxolimab. The gene calls are TRBV6-1 and TRBJ1-1, with TRBD1 as a possible D gene (5 bases). The clonotype originates from an adult with an advanced solid tumor such as melanoma, head and neck, liver or kidney cancer. CDR3 amino acids: CASHIEPRAEAFF. The CDR3 DNA follows: TGTGCCAGCCATATAGAGCCCAGGGCTGAAGCTTTCTTT.